The 5 T cell receptor beta chains presented below share a single source sample, sequenced in a study of ipilimumab plus nivolumab after autologous stem cell transplantation (dated by TCRdb to the early 2020s). Library preparation was by the immunoSEQ multiplex PCR assay. In its TCRdb copy, this immuneACCESS table keeps in-frame sequences only and misses some clones. Where compared with another copy, unresolved V genes explain less than half of these, and the others have no known cause. A total of 10,000 to 15,000 clones appear in this sample, 65% to 75% of them only once. About 10% of the sample is held by the ten biggest clonotypes. The sample here was PBMCs, taken in a trial of ipilimumab plus nivolumab as post-transplant consolidation. These receptors originate from a male donor with multiple myeloma.

The CDR3 DNA sequence: TGCGCCAGCAGTCACCCCGGACCGACTCCCCCCTATGGCTACACCTTC. Residues: CASSHPGPTPPYGYTF. V usage is TRBV23-1 and J usage is TRBJ1-2; D call uncertain. TRBV23-1 is marked as an open reading frame, function uncertain. The V gene lost 3 bases and the J gene lost 4 bases, with 18 bases spanning the gap. The CDR3 is 16 residues long.

The genes are TRBV19 and TRBJ2-4, with D tentatively TRBD1 (5 bases). The V end lost 3 bases, the J end lost 2 bases, and 11 bases lay between the germline ends. Germline V CDR1 and CDR2: LNHDA, SQIVND (reference sequence). CDR3 length: 15 amino acids. CDR3 coding DNA: TGTGCCAGTAGTATGGACATATTGACCAAAAACATTCAGTACTTC. Translation gives CASSMDILTKNIQYF.

V gene TRBV7-2 combines with J gene TRBJ2-1; 8 bases agree with TRBD1. CDR1 is SGHTA, CDR2 FQGNSA, per germline. This CDR3 is built from 15 residues. The trim removed 1 base at V and 10 bases at J, leaving 9 bases unmatched. CDR3 DNA: TGTGCCAGCAGCTTAGAGGCAGGGGGCGCTCTGGAGCAGTTCTTC. Its protein is CASSLEAGGALEQFF.

The V gene is TRBV7-9, the J gene TRBJ2-1, with D possibly being TRBD2 (6 bases). With 3 bases removed from V and 0 bases from J, the gap between germline ends came to 12 bases. The germline V gene encodes CDR1 SEHNR and CDR2 FQNEAQ (reference sequence). The CDR3 runs to 16 residues. The CDR3 nucleotides read TGTGCCAGCAGCTTCCTGTGGGAGGCCTCCTACAATGAGCAGTTCTTC. Residues: CASSFLWEASYNEQFF.

This clone showed up just once. The rearrangement joins TRBV19 to TRBJ2-3; TRBD2 matches at 10 bases. The CDR3 spans 15 residues. Germline V gene data show CDR1 as LNHDA and CDR2 as SQIVND (reference sequence). With V trimmed by 5 bases and J by 2 bases, 4 bases remained unmatched. Written as DNA, the CDR3 is TGTGCCAGTAGTGTGCTAGCGGGGGCCACAGATACGCAGTATTTT. This codes for CASSVLAGATDTQYF.